The sequence of this T cell receptor beta chain was determined in a study of blood T cell repertoires in COVID-19. Study-wide context: Whether acute or convalescent, the COVID-19 samples came from the United States, Italy and Spain.

Sequenced by immunoSEQ multiplex PCR; TCRdb stores in-frame clones only, minus some. The sample has about 160,000 clones, roughly nine tenths seen once. The V gene's germline CDR1 is MGHDK and CDR2 SYGVNS. This CDR3 has 14 residues. With 4 bases removed from V and 2 bases from J, the gap between germline ends came to 8 bases. The receptor was isolated from a man aged 50 to 60 with acute or convalescent COVID-19. Material for sequencing was peripheral blood. The rearrangement links TRBV25-1 to TRBJ2-2; the D is unclear. The CDR3 reads CASSGQSNTGELFF. CDR3 in DNA: TGTGCCAGCAGTGGGCAGTCAAACACCGGGGAGCTGTTTTTT.